The T cell receptor beta chain under discussion was sequenced for a study of blood T cell repertoires in COVID-19. The CDR3 is 17 residues long. Germline CDR1 reads SGHDT; CDR2 reads YYEEEE. Unmatched junction bases numbered 19, after V lost 4 bases and J lost 7 bases. The method was immunoSEQ multiplex PCR; TCRdb's version includes in-frame clones alone and lacks a portion of them. The sample has 350,000 to 450,000 clones; approximately 91% are singletons. Cohort assignment relied on participant-reported clinical history. A PCR-confirmed or clinician-diagnosed COVID-19 case had contacted exposed participants within 2 weeks of entry.

Sequenced input: PBMCs or T cells enriched from blood (not recorded which). This chain connects TRBV5-6 to TRBJ1-2, with 7 bases matching TRBD1. This receptor was taken from a woman aged 40 to 50 who had been exposed to COVID-19. CDR3: CASSLWDRPTEDGGYTF. The DNA of the CDR3 is TGTGCCAGCAGCCTATGGGACAGACCCACGGAGGATGGTGGCTACACCTTC.